The subject of this entry is one TCR beta chain. Only a few counts were recorded for this clone. The target of this receptor is not known. No much larger clone exists at a distance of one base, and base qualities are not known. All of the isolated RNA was reverse transcribed with the High Capacity cDNA Reverse Transcription Kit, so expressed TCRB transcripts were sequenced. Deep immunoSEQ sequencing was performed on naive, central memory and regulatory T cell samples, with an average of roughly 3.5 million total reads per sample. After sorted cells were lysed in RLT buffer, RNA was extracted with DNase-treated RNeasy Micro or Mini kits, with the choice depending on cell number. Each cell subset was processed on its own to prevent cross-contamination, while patient and healthy donor samples were processed together. TCRB sequences were amplified from cDNA with the immunoSEQ multiplex PCR, producing 87-bp fragments spanning the CDR3 region. Sequencing of the amplicons was performed on the Illumina HiSeq platform. The study's processing was this. Synthetic template baselines were used to correct PCR bias computationally, reads within Hamming distance 2 were collapsed together, and singletons that could not be merged were discarded. Reads were aligned to IMGT to assign V, D and J genes, CDR3 length, and insertions or deletions at six rearrangement sites. Within each subset, clonotype counts were normalized to sorted cell number, and only after that were true diversity and Gini coefficients computed with the tcR R package. The overlap coefficient, calculated on TCRB nucleotide sequences, was used to measure repertoire sharing. The table comes from immuneACCESS by way of TCRdb, which keeps in-frame sequences with V and J called. Part of the clones is missing from these tables; in studies checked, under half for an unresolved V gene and the rest for unknown reasons. Clonal size and the V and J genes are those of that table, whereas D and trimming came from the DNA. This sample holds 130,000 to 150,000 clones; about 13% were observed only once. The ten largest clones take up 1.3% of the sample.

From each donor, a single peripheral blood sample of about 110 mL on average was drawn into heparinised tubes. A BD FACSAria II and a panel including CD45RO, CCR7, CD25, CD127, CD95 and CD27 were used to sort naive, central memory, regulatory and stem cell-like memory CD4+ T cells. Purity was above 98% for every sorted population. PBMCs were separated immediately by Lymphoprep density gradient centrifugation and were stained directly, without being cultured. So that batch effects would be minimized, each experiment stained and sorted samples in pairs, pairing one healthy donor with one patient. Taken from cysteine to phenylalanine, the CDR3 has 12 residues. The kept DNA is CDR3 alone, 36 bases in frame from the first base. Sequences ENHRY (CDR1) and SYGVKD (CDR2) are obtained from the germline V gene. V and J lose 3 bases and 7 bases, and a span of 9 bases separates them. The data are from a study of beta chain features in type 1 diabetes (dated by TCRdb to 2016 to 2019). Regarding the study in general: No differences in mean age, gender distribution, total cell number or subset yield were found between patients and healthy donors. Naive and central memory subsets were obtained from all 30 or so donors, but regulatory and stem cell-like memory subsets were isolated from only 8 patients and roughly eight healthy donors. A total of under 120,000,000 sorted cells were examined across all samples, and RNA yield correlated strongly with the number of cells per subset. In the study, TCRB repertoires of sorted circulating CD4+ T cell subsets from recently diagnosed type 1 diabetes patients were compared with those of matched healthy donors.

General conclusions and limits of the study: Naive, central memory and regulatory TCRB repertoires appeared more similar among patients than among healthy donors. Patients with type 1 diabetes made fewer insertions and deleted more nucleotides at VDJ recombination sites, implying thymic rearrangement abnormalities. HLA sub-analyses involved small numbers of individuals, so any influence of HLA type on TCRB rearrangement remained unresolved. Because cDNA was sequenced instead of genomic DNA, activated cells with high expression could be over-represented, although the groups did not differ in activation or CD3 levels. In all four CD4+ subsets, TCRB CDR3 length was moderately but significantly shorter in type 1 diabetes patients. PCR may preferentially amplify shorter templates, but because patient and control samples were amplified and corrected together, any resulting skew would affect both groups equally.

Sequencing used central memory CD4+ T cells from blood. The sequence joins TRBV10-3 to TRBJ1-1, with the D gene call left open. The sequence derives from a young man with type 1 diabetes. The base sequence is TGTGCCATCAGTGACCAGGCCAATGAAGCTTTCTTT. It translates as CAISDQANEAFF.